This TCR beta chain was identified during a study of naive and memory T cell subsets. This clonotype appeared a single time. Trimming removed 6 bases at V and 4 bases at J, with 7 bases between. The CDR3 has 11 amino acids. CDR1 and CDR2 (germline): MNHNS, SASEGT. Two oligonucleotides, mixed equimolar, formed the beta constant-region primer covering TRBC1 and TRBC2. Four rounds of PCR amplified the ligated cDNA using nested alpha and beta constant-region primers plus SP2. A 12-nucleotide UMI and the SP2 primer were added to the cDNA 3' end by oligonucleotide ligation. Using its own MiXCR run on the UMI-ligation and nested PCR reads, TCRdb lists one record per CDR3 protein. The sample has around 130,000 distinct CDR3 sequences, 36% seen once.

The sample consisted of central memory CD4+ T cells from blood. V usage is TRBV6-1 and J usage is TRBJ2-7; D gene uncertain. This TCR came from a human donor in good health. CDR3 sequence: CASRRDYEQYF. The CDR3 DNA is TGTGCCAGCAGGAGAGATTACGAGCAGTACTTC.